Here is one TCR beta chain with its context. The source of the sample is a study of neoadjuvant anti-PD-1 for oral cavity cancer. On the study more broadly: Nivolumab at 3 mg/kg was mostly given biweekly, three to four doses, pre-surgery.

The data were produced by immunoSEQ multiplex PCR, yet TCRdb's version contains in-frame clones alone and is incomplete. Of 70,000 to 95,000 clones listed, about 84% are singletons. These oral cavity squamous cell carcinomas were HPV-negative and locally advanced. Analysis of PBMCs was direct, with no culture step. The CDR3 has 17 amino acids. The V end was cut by 6 bases, the J end by 0 bases, with 18 bases between. Germline assignment: CDR1 MNHEY and CDR2 SMNVEV (reference sequence). This sequence was found in a person aged 35 to 85 with oral cavity squamous cell carcinoma. Material: PBMCs, obtained before nivolumab (anti-PD-1) treatment. The rearrangement joins TRBV27 to TRBJ2-1; perhaps TRBD2 as D (5 bases). The chain's CDR3 is CASRKIGLSPSYNEQFF. In DNA form, the CDR3 reads TGTGCCAGCAGGAAGATAGGACTTTCTCCCTCCTACAATGAGCAGTTCTTC.